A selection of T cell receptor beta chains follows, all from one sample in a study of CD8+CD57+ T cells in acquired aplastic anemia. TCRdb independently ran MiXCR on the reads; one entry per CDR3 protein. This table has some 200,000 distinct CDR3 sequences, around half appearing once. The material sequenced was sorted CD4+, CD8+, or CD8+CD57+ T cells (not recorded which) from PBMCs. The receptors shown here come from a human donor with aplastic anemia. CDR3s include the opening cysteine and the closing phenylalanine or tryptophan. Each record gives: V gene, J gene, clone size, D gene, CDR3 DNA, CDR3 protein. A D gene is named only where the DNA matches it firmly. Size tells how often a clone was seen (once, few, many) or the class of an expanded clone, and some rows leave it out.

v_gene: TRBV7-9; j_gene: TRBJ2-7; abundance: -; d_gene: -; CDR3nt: TGTGCCAGCAGCTCTACAGGGTGGTACGAGCAGTACTTC; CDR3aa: CASSSTGWYEQYF
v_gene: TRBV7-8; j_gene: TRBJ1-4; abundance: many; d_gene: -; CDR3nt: TGTGCCAGCAGCTTCTCGCGGCTAGAAAAACTGTTTTTT; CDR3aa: CASSFSRLEKLFF
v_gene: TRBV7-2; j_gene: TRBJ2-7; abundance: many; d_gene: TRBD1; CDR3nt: TGTGCCAGCAGCTTAATTATCAGGGGGCGCGGGGAGCAGTACTTC; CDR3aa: CASSLIIRGRGEQYF
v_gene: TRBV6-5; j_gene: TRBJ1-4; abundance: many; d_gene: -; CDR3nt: TGTGCCAGCAGTTACTCGGGAGGGTTACACGGAAAACTGTTTTTT; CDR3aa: CASSYSGGLHGKLFF
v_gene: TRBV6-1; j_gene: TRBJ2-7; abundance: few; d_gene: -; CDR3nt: TGTGCCAGCAAAAAAGGGGGGATGGGGGCGCGGTACGAGCAGTACTTC; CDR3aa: CASKKGGMGARYEQYF
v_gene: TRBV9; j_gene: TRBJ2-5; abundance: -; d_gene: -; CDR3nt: TGTGCCAGCAGCGTCTACCAAGAGACCCAGTACTTC; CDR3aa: CASSVYQETQYF
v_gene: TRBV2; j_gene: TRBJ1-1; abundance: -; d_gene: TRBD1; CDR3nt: TGTGCCACGGTAACCGGGACAGGACACACTGAAGCTTTCTTT; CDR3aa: CATVTGTGHTEAFF
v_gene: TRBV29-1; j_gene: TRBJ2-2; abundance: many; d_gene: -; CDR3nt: TGCAGCGCAGGGATTTCGCTGAACACCGGGGAGCTGTTTTTT; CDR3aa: CSAGISLNTGELFF
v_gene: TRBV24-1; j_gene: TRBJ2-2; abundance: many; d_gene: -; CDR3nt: TGTGCCACCAGTGACCGGACAAGGGTTACCGGGGAGCTGTTTTTT; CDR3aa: CATSDRTRVTGELFF
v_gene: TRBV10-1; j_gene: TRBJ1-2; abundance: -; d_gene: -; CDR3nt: TGCGCCAGCAGTGAGGGACTAGCGGGAGGGGCGAATGGCTACACCTTC; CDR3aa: CASSEGLAGGANGYTF
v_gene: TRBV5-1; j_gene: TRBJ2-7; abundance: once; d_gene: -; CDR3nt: TGCGCCAGCAGCTTGAGGGACCCTTCCTACGAGCAGTACTTC; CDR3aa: CASSLRDPSYEQYF
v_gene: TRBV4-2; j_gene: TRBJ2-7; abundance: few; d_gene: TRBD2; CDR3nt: TGTGCCAGCAGCCCAAGGGCCCCCGGGGGCGGGGGGGCCTACGAGCAGTACTTC; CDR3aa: CASSPRAPGGGGAYEQYF
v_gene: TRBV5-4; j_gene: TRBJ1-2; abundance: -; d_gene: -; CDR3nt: TGTGCCAGCAGCTCGGGGCCGGAGGGGGGTACGGGTGGCTACACCTTC; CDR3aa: CASSSGPEGGTGGYTF
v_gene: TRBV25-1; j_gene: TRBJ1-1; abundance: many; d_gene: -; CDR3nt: TGTGCCAGCAGTCCCAGGACACTGCTGAACACTGAAGCTTTCTTT; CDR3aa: CASSPRTLLNTEAFF